A selection of T cell receptor beta chains follows, all from one sample in a study of cytomegalovirus exposure and HLA in healthy donors. Assay used: immunoSEQ multiplex PCR; TCRdb lists only in-frame clones, some missing. The sample holds 190,000 or so clones, around 83% seen once. The sequencing input was PBMCs. These receptors originate from a man in his fifties or sixties in good health and CMV-seronegative. CDR3s include the opening cysteine and the closing phenylalanine or tryptophan. The order of the fields is V gene, clone size, D gene, J gene, CDR3 protein, CDR3 DNA. A D gene is named only where the DNA matches it firmly. Where a row states a size, it is once, few, many or the class of an expanded clone; other rows omit it.

V gene: TRBV5-6
clone size: .
D gene: .
J gene: TRBJ2-3
CDR3 protein: CASRPLEGGRPDTQYF
CDR3 DNA: TGTGCCAGCAGACCCCTAGAGGGCGGGCGACCAGATACGCAGTATTTT

V gene: TRBV6-5
clone size: .
D gene: .
J gene: TRBJ2-1
CDR3 protein: CASGGASGLYNEQFF
CDR3 DNA: TGTGCCAGTGGGGGGGCTAGCGGCTTATACAATGAGCAGTTCTTC

V gene: TRBV6-5
clone size: .
D gene: .
J gene: TRBJ2-1
CDR3 protein: CASSPGKNEQFF
CDR3 DNA: TGTGCCAGCAGCCCCGGTAAAAATGAGCAGTTCTTC

V gene: TRBV10-3
clone size: .
D gene: TRBD1
J gene: TRBJ2-7
CDR3 protein: CAISGTGGPYEQYF
CDR3 DNA: TGTGCCATCAGTGGGACAGGGGGCCCGTACGAGCAGTACTTC

V gene: TRBV12-5
clone size: once
D gene: TRBD1
J gene: TRBJ2-5
CDR3 protein: CASGPFGTGGGETQYF
CDR3 DNA: TGTGCTAGTGGCCCTTTTGGGACAGGGGGCGGAGAGACCCAGTACTTC

V gene: TRBV6-5
clone size: .
D gene: .
J gene: TRBJ1-1
CDR3 protein: CASTDLRGTEAFF
CDR3 DNA: TGTGCCAGCACGGACCTTCGGGGCACTGAAGCTTTCTTT

V gene: TRBV28
clone size: .
D gene: .
J gene: TRBJ2-6
CDR3 protein: CASSFAGSGANVLTF
CDR3 DNA: TGTGCCAGCAGTTTTGCGGGTTCTGGGGCCAACGTCCTGACTTTC

V gene: TRBV18
clone size: .
D gene: TRBD1
J gene: TRBJ2-1
CDR3 protein: CASSPRDSGPEQFF
CDR3 DNA: TGTGCCAGCTCACCACGGGACAGTGGCCCTGAGCAGTTCTTC

V gene: TRBV2
clone size: .
D gene: TRBD2
J gene: TRBJ2-3
CDR3 protein: CASRGTSGIGNTQYF
CDR3 DNA: TGTGCCAGCAGGGGGACTAGCGGGATAGGGAATACGCAGTATTTT

V gene: TRBV9
clone size: .
D gene: TRBD1
J gene: TRBJ1-2
CDR3 protein: CASSVDMTGLRGYTF
CDR3 DNA: TGTGCCAGCAGCGTAGATATGACAGGGCTCAGGGGCTACACCTTC

V gene: TRBV6-6
clone size: few
D gene: .
J gene: TRBJ1-1
CDR3 protein: CATFIPGAEAFF
CDR3 DNA: TGTGCCACCTTTATCCCAGGGGCCGAAGCTTTCTTT

V gene: TRBV5-1
clone size: .
D gene: .
J gene: TRBJ2-3
CDR3 protein: CASSLMGSTDTQYF
CDR3 DNA: TGCGCCAGCAGCTTGATGGGCAGCACAGATACGCAGTATTTT

V gene: TRBV19
clone size: once
D gene: .
J gene: TRBJ2-2
CDR3 protein: CASSTSPWGRVNTGELFF
CDR3 DNA: TGTGCCAGTAGTACCTCCCCCTGGGGCAGGGTGAACACCGGGGAGCTGTTTTTT

V gene: TRBV7-2
clone size: .
D gene: TRBD1
J gene: TRBJ1-2
CDR3 protein: CASSYGTDLANYGYTF
CDR3 DNA: TGTGCCAGCAGCTATGGGACAGACTTAGCTAACTATGGCTACACCTTC

V gene: TRBV11-2
clone size: once
D gene: TRBD1
J gene: TRBJ2-1
CDR3 protein: CASSQGVVRQFF
CDR3 DNA: TGTGCCAGCAGCCAGGGGGTTGTCCGCCAGTTCTTC

V gene: TRBV18
clone size: .
D gene: TRBD2
J gene: TRBJ2-1
CDR3 protein: CASSPRNLADYNEQFF
CDR3 DNA: TGTGCCAGCTCACCACGAAACCTAGCGGACTACAATGAGCAGTTCTTC

V gene: TRBV7-6
clone size: .
D gene: TRBD1
J gene: TRBJ2-3
CDR3 protein: CASSLAPTGTVTDTQYF
CDR3 DNA: TGTGCCAGCAGCTTAGCCCCGACCGGGACAGTCACAGATACGCAGTATTTT

V gene: TRBV11-2
clone size: .
D gene: .
J gene: TRBJ1-4
CDR3 protein: CASSLATGSMREKLFF
CDR3 DNA: TGTGCCAGCAGCTTGGCTACAGGGTCCATGAGAGAAAAACTGTTTTTT

V gene: TRBV6-6
clone size: .
D gene: .
J gene: TRBJ2-1
CDR3 protein: CASSYSSIGEQFF
CDR3 DNA: TGTGCCAGCAGTTACTCCTCTATCGGTGAGCAGTTCTTC

V gene: TRBV10-3
clone size: .
D gene: TRBD2
J gene: TRBJ2-7
CDR3 protein: CAIRSSTSGGYEQYF
CDR3 DNA: TGTGCCATCCGTAGCTCCACTAGCGGGGGGTACGAGCAGTACTTC

V gene: TRBV5-1
clone size: .
D gene: .
J gene: TRBJ1-5
CDR3 protein: CASSLGGQTGQPQHF
CDR3 DNA: TGCGCCAGCAGCTTGGGAGGACAGACTGGGCAGCCCCAGCATTTT

V gene: TRBV9
clone size: .
D gene: .
J gene: TRBJ2-5
CDR3 protein: CASSVQGNGETQYF
CDR3 DNA: TGTGCCAGCAGCGTACAGGGTAATGGGGAGACCCAGTACTTC

V gene: TRBV9
clone size: .
D gene: TRBD1
J gene: TRBJ2-1
CDR3 protein: CASSPRTGTGGDNEQFF
CDR3 DNA: TGTGCCAGCAGCCCGAGGACCGGGACAGGGGGGGACAATGAGCAGTTCTTC

V gene: TRBV6-1
clone size: .
D gene: .
J gene: TRBJ2-2
CDR3 protein: CASSQRRAGELFF
CDR3 DNA: TGTGCCAGCAGCCAGCGGCGTGCCGGGGAGCTGTTTTTT

V gene: TRBV2
clone size: few
D gene: .
J gene: TRBJ1-6
CDR3 protein: CASRGEVNSPLHF
CDR3 DNA: TGTGCCAGCAGGGGTGAGGTGAATTCACCCCTCCACTTT

V gene: TRBV20-1
clone size: once
D gene: .
J gene: TRBJ2-2
CDR3 protein: CSASRAGELFF
CDR3 DNA: TGCAGTGCTAGTCGGGCCGGGGAGCTGTTTTTT

V gene: TRBV7-9
clone size: .
D gene: TRBD1
J gene: TRBJ1-2
CDR3 protein: CASSFQGQGGYGYTF
CDR3 DNA: TGTGCCAGCAGCTTTCAAGGACAGGGGGGCTATGGCTACACCTTC

V gene: TRBV7-2
clone size: .
D gene: .
J gene: TRBJ2-7
CDR3 protein: CASTPAGVAKQYF
CDR3 DNA: TGTGCCAGCACCCCCGCAGGGGTCGCGAAGCAGTACTTC

V gene: TRBV4-1
clone size: .
D gene: TRBD1
J gene: TRBJ1-6
CDR3 protein: CASSQERRGQGYSPLHF
CDR3 DNA: TGCGCCAGCAGCCAAGAAAGGCGGGGACAGGGATATTCACCCCTCCACTTT

V gene: TRBV4-3
clone size: .
D gene: .
J gene: TRBJ1-5
CDR3 protein: CASSHQQGQPQHF
CDR3 DNA: TGCGCCAGCAGCCACCAACAGGGACAGCCCCAGCATTTT

V gene: TRBV20-1
clone size: .
D gene: TRBD1
J gene: TRBJ1-1
CDR3 protein: CSARGGQGAFF
CDR3 DNA: TGCAGTGCTAGAGGGGGACAGGGAGCTTTCTTT

V gene: TRBV12-2
clone size: .
D gene: .
J gene: TRBJ1-6
CDR3 protein: CASRFNRLNSPLHF
CDR3 DNA: TGTGCAAGTCGCTTCAACAGGCTTAATTCACCCCTCCACTTT

V gene: TRBV6-5
clone size: .
D gene: .
J gene: TRBJ2-2
CDR3 protein: CASSYSYRRNTGELFF
CDR3 DNA: TGTGCCAGCAGTTACTCGTACAGGCGGAACACCGGGGAGCTGTTTTTT

V gene: TRBV18
clone size: .
D gene: .
J gene: TRBJ1-5
CDR3 protein: CASSPEEQSIKSAQHF
CDR3 DNA: TGTGCCAGCTCACCGGAGGAACAATCAATTAAGTCCGCCCAGCATTTT

V gene: TRBV27
clone size: .
D gene: .
J gene: TRBJ2-3
CDR3 protein: CASRRRETSTDTQYF
CDR3 DNA: TGTGCTTCCCGCCGGAGAGAAACTAGCACAGATACGCAGTATTTT

V gene: TRBV20-1
clone size: .
D gene: .
J gene: TRBJ1-1
CDR3 protein: CSAPRQIEAFF
CDR3 DNA: TGCAGTGCTCCCCGACAGATAGAAGCTTTCTTT

V gene: TRBV7-9
clone size: .
D gene: TRBD1
J gene: TRBJ1-3
CDR3 protein: CASSQTGGLSGNTIYF
CDR3 DNA: TGTGCCAGCAGCCAGACAGGGGGCCTATCTGGAAACACCATATATTTT

V gene: TRBV5-1
clone size: .
D gene: .
J gene: TRBJ1-3
CDR3 protein: CASSLIPSSGNTIYF
CDR3 DNA: TGCGCCAGCAGCTTGATTCCGAGCTCTGGAAACACCATATATTTT

V gene: TRBV5-1
clone size: .
D gene: .
J gene: TRBJ2-2
CDR3 protein: CASSLDLSGGGELFF
CDR3 DNA: TGCGCCAGCAGCTTGGACCTTAGCGGAGGCGGGGAGCTGTTTTTT

V gene: TRBV4-1
clone size: .
D gene: TRBD1
J gene: TRBJ2-7
CDR3 protein: CASSQYGQATYEQYF
CDR3 DNA: TGCGCCAGCAGCCAATACGGACAGGCGACCTACGAGCAGTACTTC

V gene: TRBV4-1
clone size: few
D gene: .
J gene: TRBJ1-6
CDR3 protein: CASSQGGNGDNSPLHF
CDR3 DNA: TGCGCCAGCAGCCAGGGAGGAAACGGCGATAATTCACCCCTCCACTTT

V gene: TRBV5-1
clone size: .
D gene: TRBD1
J gene: TRBJ1-4
CDR3 protein: CASSSGTGRSEKLFF
CDR3 DNA: TGCGCCAGCAGCTCCGGGACAGGTCGGAGTGAAAAACTGTTTTTT

V gene: TRBV7-2
clone size: .
D gene: .
J gene: TRBJ2-5
CDR3 protein: CASSQGGVQETQYF
CDR3 DNA: TGTGCCAGCAGCCAAGGGGGGGTCCAAGAGACCCAGTACTTC

V gene: TRBV19
clone size: .
D gene: .
J gene: TRBJ1-2
CDR3 protein: CASSAQGGGYTF
CDR3 DNA: TGTGCCAGTAGTGCCCAGGGAGGTGGCTACACCTTC

V gene: TRBV28
clone size: .
D gene: TRBD1
J gene: TRBJ1-4
CDR3 protein: CASSPGQGPEKLFF
CDR3 DNA: TGTGCCAGCAGTCCGGGACAGGGCCCTGAAAAACTGTTTTTT

V gene: TRBV5-1
clone size: .
D gene: .
J gene: TRBJ2-5
CDR3 protein: CASSRGMETQYF
CDR3 DNA: TGCGCCAGCAGTCGGGGGATGGAGACCCAGTACTTC

V gene: TRBV10-3
clone size: .
D gene: TRBD1
J gene: TRBJ1-2
CDR3 protein: CAISASGTGGAMSHGYTF
CDR3 DNA: TGTGCCATCAGTGCCTCCGGGACAGGGGGCGCGATGTCCCATGGCTACACCTTC

V gene: TRBV7-9
clone size: .
D gene: .
J gene: TRBJ1-1
CDR3 protein: CSSSLMSENTEAFF
CDR3 DNA: TGTTCCAGCAGCTTAATGTCAGAGAACACTGAAGCTTTCTTT